This TCR beta chain derives from a study of T cell responses to AZD1222 COVID-19 vaccine. The repertoire was sequenced with immunoSEQ multiplex PCR; TCRdb's copy has only in-frame clones and lacks some. The table has about 90,000 clones, 88% seen once. The V gene end was trimmed by 2 bases and the J gene end by 5 bases; junction bases not matched to a gene: 11. The germline CDR1 and CDR2 sequences are SGHRS and YFSETQ. The CDR3 is made up of 16 amino acids. Specimen: peripheral blood, collected on day 0 of AZD1222 vaccination. V gene TRBV5-1 combines with J gene TRBJ2-3, with 7 bases matching TRBD2. The TCR was taken from an adult in good health. The CDR3 nucleotides are TGCGCCAGCAGCTTTTTTTCGGGGCGGGAGATAGATACGCAGTATTTT. Translated, it gives CASSFFSGREIDTQYF.